This TCR beta chain was captured by sequencing in a study of cytomegalovirus exposure and HLA in healthy donors. Participants comprised healthy donors of bone marrow. Study-wide points: The CMV antigen specificity of a few CMV-associated chains was confirmed through in vitro analysis.

The CDR3 length is 14 residues. CDR1 and CDR2 (germline): SGHVS, FQNEAQ. Trimming took off 5 bases at V and 0 bases at J, with 10 bases between the two ends. 60 Vbeta and 13 Jbeta primers were used in PCR. Original methodology: In a later analysis, approximately 80 million unique TCR beta chains included roughly 11 million shared by two or more donors. Some clones are missing from TCRdb's copy, which holds only in-frame ones; the method was immunoSEQ multiplex PCR. V and J calls and clone size are as listed in that table; D and trimming were resolved from the DNA. Here the sample spans under 200,000 clones, around 78% being singletons. Concerning this clone itself: Its antigen remains unknown.

Sequences were obtained from PBMCs. The rearrangement uses TRBV7-8 and TRBJ1-2, with D maybe TRBD1 (5 bases). The TCR sequence derives from a man aged 35-49 years in good health and CMV-seronegative. The CDR3 is CASSLQVANYGYTF. DNA for the CDR3: TGTGCCAGCAGCCTACAGGTGGCTAACTATGGCTACACCTTC.